These 14 T cell receptor beta chains were all obtained from the same sample, sequenced in a study of OX40 agonist ivuxolimab in advanced cancers. Some clones are missing from TCRdb's copy, which holds only in-frame ones; the method was immunoSEQ multiplex PCR. The data hold 48,000 or so clones, with around 87% observed a single time. Sample: CD4+ or CD8+ T cells sorted from blood, taken in a trial of the OX40 agonist ivuxolimab. These receptors all come from an adult with an advanced solid tumor such as melanoma, head and neck, liver or kidney cancer.

V is TRBV14 and J is TRBJ2-6; 9 bases align to TRBD1. Germline V CDR1 and CDR2: SGHDN, FVKESK. The CDR3 spans 17 residues. V trimming: 6 bases; J trimming: 0 bases; junction bases outside the gene matches: 6. CDR3 DNA: TGTGCCAGCAGACCGACAGGGGGGGCCTCTGGGGCCAACGTCCTGACTTTC. Amino acid sequence: CASRPTGGASGANVLTF.

J is TRBJ2-3 and V is TRBV5-4; 12 bases line up with TRBD1. Per the germline V gene, CDR1 is SGHNT and CDR2 is YYREEE (reference sequence). Germline trimming cut 1 base from V and 7 bases from J; bases unmatched to any gene: 4. The CDR3 sequence is 15 residues long. The CDR3 DNA follows: TGTGCCAGCAGCTTGAAGGGACAGGGGGCAAATACGCAGTATTTT. It is translated as CASSLKGQGANTQYF.

This clone was seen a few times. The V gene is TRBV19, the J gene TRBJ1-1; possible D gene TRBD1, 5 bases. The CDR3 extends over 15 amino acids. Per germline, CDR1 LNHDA and CDR2 SQIVND (reference sequence). With 6 bases removed from V and 0 bases from J, the gap between germline ends came to 14 bases. CDR3 region: CASRSGQLMNTEAFF. CDR3 DNA sequence: TGTGCCAGTAGATCCGGACAACTAATGAACACTGAAGCTTTCTTT.

This clone was seen a handful of times. V is TRBV4-1 and J is TRBJ2-7; the match to TRBD2 covers 8 bases. This CDR3 has 13 amino acids. V lost 1 base and J lost 10; bases outside the gene matches: 6. In germline, CDR1 is MGHRA, CDR2 YSYEKL. CDR3 in DNA: TGCGCCAGCAGCCAAGTGCTAGCGGGTTTCCAGTACTTC. Translating gives CASSQVLAGFQYF.

In this sample, this clone turned up once. CDR3 DNA: TGTGCCAGTCGACAGCCCAGCTCTGGAAACACCATATATTTT. Amino acid sequence: CASRQPSSGNTIYF. This rearrangement joins TRBV19 to TRBJ1-3, with D possibly being TRBD1 (5 bases). The CDR3 is made up of 14 amino acids. In germline, CDR1 is LNHDA, CDR2 SQIVND (reference sequence). Trimming pared 8 bases from V and 0 bases from J, leaving 11 bases between.

This chain connects TRBV18 to TRBJ2-1; the match to TRBD2 covers 10 bases. V lost 0 bases, J lost 3 bases, and 2 bases stayed unmatched. The CDR3 runs 16 residues. Germline CDR1 KGHSH, CDR2 LQKENI. The CDR3 is CASSPPSSGGYNEQFF. The CDR3 DNA reads as TGTGCCAGCTCACCACCATCTAGCGGGGGCTACAATGAGCAGTTCTTC. The full variable domain, with the rest looked up from reference TRBV18 and TRBJ2-1, is NAGVMQNPRHLVRRRGQEARLRCSPMKGHSHVYWYRQLPEEGLKFMVYLQKENIIDESGMPKERFSAEFPKEGPSILRIQQVVRGDSAAYFCASSPPSSGGYNEQFFGPGTRLTVL.

J is TRBJ1-2 and V is TRBV5-6; TRBD1 is a possible D gene (6 bases). The CDR3 sequence is 14 residues long. Germline V gene data show CDR1 as SGHDT and CDR2 as YYEEEE. Trimming stripped 2 bases from V and 5 bases from J, with 13 bases between. Here the CDR3 reads CASSFWGLEYGYTF. The CDR3 nucleotides are TGTGCCAGCAGCTTTTGGGGGCTCGAGTATGGCTACACCTTC. Full variable domain (rest looked up from reference TRBV5-6 and TRBJ1-2): DAGVTQSPTHLIKTRGQQVTLRCSPKSGHDTVSWYQQALGQGPQFIFQYYEEEERQRGNFPDRFSGHQFPNYSSELNVNALLLGDSALYLCASSFWGLEYGYTFGSGTRLTVV.

The chain is built from TRBV5-6 and TRBJ2-1, with 9 bases that match TRBD1. The V gene end was trimmed by 4 bases and the J gene end by 5 bases; junction bases not matched to a gene: 7. The CDR3 has 15 amino acids. Germline CDR1 SGHDT, CDR2 YYEEEE. This CDR3 reads CASSGQDRGNNEQFF. The CDR3, as DNA: TGTGCCAGCAGCGGCCAGGACAGGGGCAACAATGAGCAGTTCTTC.

This clone was found a few times. The chain recombines TRBV5-1 with TRBJ1-5, with D perhaps matching TRBD1 (5 bases). CDR1 is SGHRS, CDR2 YFSETQ, per germline. Trimming took off 4 bases at V and 1 base at J, with 12 bases between the two ends. The CDR3 sequence is 15 residues long. In DNA form, the CDR3 reads TGCGCCAGCAGCCCTGCCCAGGGAAGCAATCAGCCCCAGCATTTT. Protein product: CASSPAQGSNQPQHF.

The J gene is TRBJ1-2, the V gene TRBV2; maybe TRBD1 (6 bases). CDR3 length equals 13 residues. Looked up from germline, CDR1 is SNHLY and CDR2 is FYNNEI. With 6 bases removed from V and 5 bases from J, the gap between germline ends came to 13 bases. Here the CDR3 DNA reads TGTGCCAGCAGAGTGGACAGCTTATATGGCTACACCTTC. Its translation is CASRVDSLYGYTF.

The chain combines TRBV4-3 with TRBJ2-7; D may be TRBD1 or TRBD2 (5 bases each). V lost 0 bases, J lost 3 bases, and 15 bases lay in between. The CDR3 runs 16 residues. From germline, CDR1 is LGHNA and CDR2 YSLEER. The CDR3 nucleotides are TGCGCCAGCAGCCAAGAGGGAGTAGTGGGGGTCTACGAGCAGTACTTC. The encoded protein is CASSQEGVVGVYEQYF.

The rearrangement links TRBV9 to TRBJ2-3; no definite D call. Germline V lookup: CDR1 SGDLS, CDR2 YYNGEE. The CDR3 spans 14 residues. V lost 4 bases to trimming and J lost 6 bases, with 15 bases between them. CDR3 in DNA: TGTGCCAGCAGCCCACGGGCCCCCTTGGATACGCAGTATTTT. Its protein product is CASSPRAPLDTQYF.

This chain joins TRBV10-3 and TRBJ2-1; D is perhaps TRBD2 (6 bases). The germline V and J ends were trimmed by 0 bases and 8 bases, with 14 bases remaining between them. This CDR3 spans 15 amino acids. Per the germline V gene, CDR1 is ENHRY and CDR2 is SYGVKD. In nucleotides, the CDR3 is TGTGCCATCAGTGAGTCGGTCGGGAGCGGAGATGAGCAGTTCTTC. It specifies CAISESVGSGDEQFF.

The V call is TRBV18, the J call TRBJ2-7; 8 bases match TRBD2. The ends lost 6 bases at V and 1 base at J; junction bases unmatched: 8. Germline V CDR1 and CDR2: KGHSH, LQKENI. The CDR3 is 15 amino acids. CDR3 nucleotides: TGTGCCAGCTCCCAGGCTACGGGAGGGTCCTACGAGCAGTACTTC. It specifies CASSQATGGSYEQYF. The full variable domain, with the rest looked up from reference TRBV18 and TRBJ2-7, is NAGVMQNPRHLVRRRGQEARLRCSPMKGHSHVYWYRQLPEEGLKFMVYLQKENIIDESGMPKERFSAEFPKEGPSILRIQQVVRGDSAAYFCASSQATGGSYEQYFGPGTRLTVT.